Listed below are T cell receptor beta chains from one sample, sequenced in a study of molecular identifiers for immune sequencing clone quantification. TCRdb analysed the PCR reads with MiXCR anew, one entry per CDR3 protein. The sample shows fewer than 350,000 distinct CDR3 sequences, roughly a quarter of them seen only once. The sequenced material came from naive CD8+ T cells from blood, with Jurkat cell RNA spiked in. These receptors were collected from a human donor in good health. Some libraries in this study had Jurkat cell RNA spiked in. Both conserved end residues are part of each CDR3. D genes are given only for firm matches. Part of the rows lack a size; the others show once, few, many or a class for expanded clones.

CDR3aa: CASSELGARSYEQYF
v_gene: TRBV25-1
j_gene: TRBJ2-7
d_gene: .
len: 15
abundance: .

CDR3aa: CASSYQGSSYNSPLHF
v_gene: TRBV27
j_gene: TRBJ1-6
d_gene: .
len: 16
abundance: few

CDR3aa: CASSLNERGSGNTIYF
v_gene: TRBV7-9
j_gene: TRBJ1-3
d_gene: .
len: 16
abundance: .

CDR3aa: CASSSLAGTTNYGYTF
v_gene: TRBV4-1
j_gene: TRBJ1-2
d_gene: .
len: 16
abundance: few

CDR3aa: CASNLLGGQGWDNEQFF
v_gene: TRBV12-3/TRBV12-4
j_gene: TRBJ2-1
d_gene: TRBD1
len: 17
abundance: .

CDR3aa: CASSIFGDFTDTQYF
v_gene: TRBV19
j_gene: TRBJ2-3
d_gene: .
len: 15
abundance: few

CDR3aa: CARSFGGGAGYTF
v_gene: TRBV6-5
j_gene: TRBJ1-2
d_gene: .
len: 13
abundance: once

CDR3aa: CASSLFGRDPYQKQFF
v_gene: TRBV28
j_gene: TRBJ2-1
d_gene: TRBD2
len: 16
abundance: many

CDR3aa: CASSLGVSPGEQYF
v_gene: TRBV5-6
j_gene: TRBJ2-7
d_gene: .
len: 14
abundance: many

CDR3aa: CASSSGTGGTDTQYF
v_gene: TRBV28
j_gene: TRBJ2-3
d_gene: TRBD1
len: 15
abundance: .

CDR3aa: CASSLAFGGSYEQYF
v_gene: TRBV5-4
j_gene: TRBJ2-7
d_gene: TRBD2
len: 15
abundance: many

CDR3aa: CASSYSRQNAETQYF
v_gene: TRBV6-2/TRBV6-3
j_gene: TRBJ2-5
d_gene: .
len: 15
abundance: few

CDR3aa: CASSSRDLTRDTQYF
v_gene: TRBV5-4
j_gene: TRBJ2-3
d_gene: .
len: 15
abundance: many

CDR3aa: CAWSVPSLAKNIQYF
v_gene: TRBV30
j_gene: TRBJ2-4
d_gene: .
len: 15
abundance: .

CDR3aa: CAFTRGSSYNEQFF
v_gene: TRBV30
j_gene: TRBJ2-1
d_gene: .
len: 14
abundance: .

CDR3aa: CSARDAGAASYEQYF
v_gene: TRBV20-1
j_gene: TRBJ2-7
d_gene: .
len: 15
abundance: few

CDR3aa: CASSGAPAYEQYF
v_gene: TRBV6-2/TRBV6-3
j_gene: TRBJ2-7
d_gene: .
len: 13
abundance: .

CDR3aa: CASSQQGAGGVTNTGELFF
v_gene: TRBV4-2
j_gene: TRBJ2-2
d_gene: TRBD2
len: 19
abundance: .

CDR3aa: CAINGGNPGETQYF
v_gene: TRBV10-3
j_gene: TRBJ2-5
d_gene: .
len: 14
abundance: once

CDR3aa: CSVVGGKTGDRGEQYF
v_gene: TRBV29-1
j_gene: TRBJ2-7
d_gene: .
len: 16
abundance: many

CDR3aa: CASSTMNTEAFF
v_gene: TRBV27
j_gene: TRBJ1-1
d_gene: .
len: 12
abundance: many

CDR3aa: CASSTTIRGSQETQYF
v_gene: TRBV7-9
j_gene: TRBJ2-5
d_gene: .
len: 16
abundance: few

CDR3aa: CASSQFGGLVKNIQYF
v_gene: TRBV4-2
j_gene: TRBJ2-4
d_gene: TRBD2
len: 16
abundance: .

CDR3aa: CASSQRAGRDSYEQYF
v_gene: TRBV4-1
j_gene: TRBJ2-7
d_gene: TRBD2
len: 16
abundance: few

CDR3aa: CASSFGTGDTDTQYF
v_gene: TRBV7-9
j_gene: TRBJ2-3
d_gene: TRBD1
len: 15
abundance: many

CDR3aa: CASSYYLRQPQHF
v_gene: TRBV6-2/TRBV6-3
j_gene: TRBJ1-5
d_gene: .
len: 13
abundance: .

CDR3aa: CAWSSGQGFIYEQYF
v_gene: TRBV30
j_gene: TRBJ2-7
d_gene: .
len: 15
abundance: .

CDR3aa: CAWNREGADTQYF
v_gene: TRBV30
j_gene: TRBJ2-3
d_gene: .
len: 13
abundance: many

CDR3aa: CASSFGRGEISTDTQYF
v_gene: TRBV11-2
j_gene: TRBJ2-3
d_gene: TRBD2
len: 17
abundance: .

CDR3aa: CAIADPGRSSYNEQFF
v_gene: TRBV10-3
j_gene: TRBJ2-1
d_gene: .
len: 16
abundance: once

CDR3aa: CASSPDGVNTEAFF
v_gene: TRBV7-9
j_gene: TRBJ1-1
d_gene: .
len: 14
abundance: .

CDR3aa: CASSLLGVRTGELFF
v_gene: TRBV12-3/TRBV12-4
j_gene: TRBJ2-2
d_gene: .
len: 15
abundance: many

CDR3aa: CATGLGHTTYEQYF
v_gene: TRBV25-1
j_gene: TRBJ2-7
d_gene: .
len: 14
abundance: many

CDR3aa: CASSYVPGVKYEQYF
v_gene: TRBV6-2/TRBV6-3
j_gene: TRBJ2-7
d_gene: .
len: 15
abundance: .

CDR3aa: CASSEDGSPNEKLFF
v_gene: TRBV6-1
j_gene: TRBJ1-4
d_gene: .
len: 15
abundance: many